The 31 T cell receptor beta chains below come from one sample, sequenced in a study of breast tumors, draining lymph nodes, adjacent tissues. Samples came from axillary lymph nodes draining the breast cancer. Via MiXCR, TCRdb re-called the multiplex PCR reads, giving one row per CDR3 protein. The sample holds 150,000 to 250,000 distinct CDR3 sequences, approximately 30% seen once. Material for sequencing was axillary lymph node tissue. The source is a female donor with breast cancer. Some clones in this sample may be carry-over from other donors' samples.

This chain uses TRBV18 with TRBJ2-1, with 8 bases identical to TRBD1. J was trimmed by 6 bases and V by 6 bases; bases with no gene match: 10. Germline-derived CDR1 and CDR2 are KGHSH and LQKENI. This CDR3 region has 15 residues. CDR3 sequence (DNA): TGTGCCAGCTCGCGACAGGGGTCATTTATCAATGAGCAGTTCTTC. Translating gives CASSRQGSFINEQFF. Full variable domain (outside the CDR3, taken from reference TRBV18 and TRBJ2-1): NAGVMQNPRHLVRRRGQEARLRCSPMKGHSHVYWYRQLPEEGLKFMVYLQKENIIDESGMPKERFSAEFPKEGPSILRIQQVVRGDSAAYFCASSRQGSFINEQFFGPGTRLTVL.

This clonotype has a count of ten or more. CDR3 DNA sequence: TGTGCCAGCAGCCGCCCGGGACTAGCTAGCCATGAGCAGTTCTTC. Amino acids: CASSRPGLASHEQFF. This sequence joins TRBV14 and TRBJ2-1; 9 bases match TRBD2. V gave up 4 bases and J gave up 8 bases; unmatched junction bases: 9. The CDR3 totals 15 residues. From germline, CDR1 is SGHDN and CDR2 FVKESK.

The gene calls are TRBV16 and TRBJ2-7; 7 positions match TRBD2. Losses at the gene ends were 4 bases for V and 3 bases for J; bases not matched to a gene: 3. From germline, CDR1 is KGHSY and CDR2 FQNENV. The CDR3 loop spans 13 amino acids. For the CDR3, the DNA is TGTGCCAGCAGCCTAGCGGGCTTCTACGAGCAGTACTTC. It translates to CASSLAGFYEQYF.

This clonotype was detected ten times or more. V gene TRBV7-8 combines with J gene TRBJ2-5; 9 bases agree with TRBD1. CDR1 and CDR2 (germline): SGHVS, FQNEAQ. The ends lost 4 bases at V and 3 bases at J; junction bases unmatched: 6. The CDR3 is made up of 15 amino acids. The CDR3 region has the DNA TGTGCCAGCAGCTCCGGGACAGGGCTGAAAGAGACCCAGTACTTC. It translates to CASSSGTGLKETQYF.

V usage is TRBV19 and J usage is TRBJ2-2; D is undetermined. The CDR3 is made up of 14 amino acids. Trimming stripped 6 bases from V and 0 bases from J, with 8 bases between. Germline V lookup: CDR1 LNHDA, CDR2 SQIVND (reference sequence). The CDR3 nucleotides read TGTGCCAGTAGGTTACACGCGAACACCGGGGAGCTGTTTTTT. This codes for CASRLHANTGELFF.

The V and J genes are TRBV19 and TRBJ2-3, with 11 bases lining up with TRBD2. Losses at the gene ends were 3 bases for V and 6 bases for J; bases not matched to a gene: 29. The germline gives CDR1 LNHDA, CDR2 SQIVND (reference sequence). The CDR3 extends over 23 amino acids. CDR3 protein: CASSMRGGLAGGPPNEQGDTQYF. The CDR3 coding sequence is TGTGCCAGTAGTATGAGGGGAGGATTAGCGGGGGGGCCCCCCAATGAGCAGGGGGATACGCAGTATTTT.

The sample holds many counts of this clonotype. As DNA, the CDR3 is TGCAGTGCTACTGGGGACAGGGCTACTTATGGCTACACCTTC. Residues: CSATGDRATYGYTF. The chain carries TRBV20-1 and TRBJ1-2; 9 nucleotides match TRBD1. V shed 4 bases, J shed 5 bases, and the junction held 8 bases outside the gene matches. The CDR3 sequence is 14 residues long. Germline assignment: CDR1 DFQATT and CDR2 SNEGSKA (reference sequence).

This clonotype was seen once. The rearrangement links TRBV18 to TRBJ2-1; D may be TRBD1 (5 bases). The CDR3 sequence is 18 residues long. V dropped 0 bases and J dropped 7 bases, with 22 bases sitting between them. Germline CDR1 and CDR2: KGHSH and LQKENI. Written as DNA, the CDR3 is TGTGCCAGCTCACCACCTCTAGGGGTAGGTGGTAAACTGAATGAGCAGTTCTTC. It yields the protein CASSPPLGVGGKLNEQFF. The full variable domain, rest sourced from reference TRBV18 and TRBJ2-1, is NAGVMQNPRHLVRRRGQEARLRCSPMKGHSHVYWYRQLPEEGLKFMVYLQKENIIDESGMPKERFSAEFPKEGPSILRIQQVVRGDSAAYFCASSPPLGVGGKLNEQFFGPGTRLTVL.

The chain uses TRBV5-5 and TRBJ2-6; 7 positions agree with TRBD1. V was clipped by 4 bases and J by 4 bases; unmatched bases: 5. Germline V gives CDR1 SGHKS, CDR2 YYEKEE (reference sequence). This CDR3 has 15 amino acids. The CDR3 nucleotides are TGTGCCAGCAGCCTACCGGACAGGGGGGCCAACGTCCTGACTTTC. This codes for CASSLPDRGANVLTF.

Ten or more counts support this clonotype. The J gene is TRBJ2-3, the V gene TRBV19, with TRBD2 identical over 9 bases. V was pared by 3 bases and J by 3 bases, with 7 bases of the junction left unmatched. The CDR3 runs 16 residues. Germline CDR1 is LNHDA and CDR2 is SQIVND (reference sequence). CDR3 bases: TGTGCCAGTAGTATGGGACTAGCCACCACGACAGATACGCAGTATTTT. It codes for CASSMGLATTTDTQYF. The full variable domain, completed using reference TRBV19 and TRBJ2-3, is DGGITQSPKYLFRKEGQNVTLSCEQNLNHDAMYWYRQDPGQGLRLIYYSQIVNDFQKGDIAEGYSVSREKKESFPLTVTSAQKNPTAFYLCASSMGLATTTDTQYFGPGTRLTVL.

This clonotype has ten or more counts. V gene TRBV9 combines with J gene TRBJ1-3, with 7 positions matching TRBD1. Trimming took 3 bases from V and 4 from J; bases not matched to a gene: 10. The CDR3 covers 16 residues. Germline values: CDR1 SGDLS, CDR2 YYNGEE. The CDR3 DNA reads TGTGCCAGCAGCGGGAAGCCACAGGGGATAGGAAACACCATATATTTT. It is translated as CASSGKPQGIGNTIYF.

This clonotype was detected ten times or more. The chain couples TRBV29-1 to TRBJ1-2; D ambiguous. Trimming left V 4 bases short and J 8 bases short, with 11 bases between. The CDR3 has 11 residues. CDR1 and CDR2 (germline): SQVTM, ANQGSEA. CDR3 DNA sequence: TGCAGCGTTGTCGGAGGGAGCGGCTACACCTTC. It encodes CSVVGGSGYTF.

This clonotype was counted many times. The CDR3 spells CATKTGITDTQYF. CDR3 DNA: TGTGCCACCAAGACAGGGATAACAGATACGCAGTATTTT. J is TRBJ2-3 and V is TRBV25-1, with TRBD1 matching over 7 bases. CDR1 and CDR2 (germline): MGHDK, SYGVNS. With V trimmed by 10 bases and J by 3 bases, 7 bases remained unmatched. The CDR3 is 13 residues long.

With regard to this clonotype: Since the CDR3 does not end with the conserved phenylalanine or tryptophan, this likely comes from a read error. The DNA is omitted, as the CDR3 cannot be located on it reliably, and the CDR3 follows TCRdb's listing. The chain recombines TRBV5-1 with TRBJ1-5; TRBD1 reflects the table's D call only, with no check against the DNA. Germline V lookup: CDR1 SGHRS, CDR2 YFSETQ. The length of the CDR3 is 9 amino acids, counting both ends. The chain's CDR3 is CASSAGQGS.

By share, this clonotype ranks as medium-sized (0.01 to 0.1%). The genes are TRBV24-1 and TRBJ2-5; 8 positions match TRBD2. Unmatched junction bases numbered 10, after V lost 4 bases and J lost 1 base. There are 17 residues in the CDR3. Germline lookup yields CDR1 KGHDR and CDR2 SFDVKD. The CDR3 spells CATSDPGLAGSQETQYF. The DNA of the CDR3 is TGTGCCACCAGTGACCCTGGACTAGCCGGGTCCCAAGAGACCCAGTACTTC.

This clonotype was recorded many times. This chain connects TRBV7-9 to TRBJ1-3, with D possibly being TRBD1 (5 bases). Germline loops: CDR1 SEHNR, CDR2 FQNEAQ (reference sequence). There are 16 residues in the CDR3. Trimming removed 1 base from V and 4 bases from J, with 14 bases in between. CDR3 protein: CASSLGYGGDGNTIYF. The DNA of the CDR3 is TGTGCCAGCAGCTTAGGATATGGTGGGGACGGAAACACCATATATTTT.

This clonotype has ten or more counts. The rearrangement links TRBV6-6 to TRBJ1-2; 9 nucleotides match TRBD1. The J segment lost 2 bases and the V segment lost 7 bases, leaving 8 bases of the junction unmatched. CDR1 is MNHNY, CDR2 SVGAGI, per germline (reference sequence). This CDR3 contains 15 residues. The CDR3: CASTLGTGHNYGYTF. CDR3 in DNA: TGTGCCAGCACCTTAGGGACAGGGCACAACTATGGCTACACCTTC.

This clonotype has at least ten counts. The chain joins TRBV12-3 or TRBV12-4 to TRBJ2-5; either TRBD1 or TRBD2 may supply D (7 bases each). The CDR3 consists of 14 residues. Between the trimmed V and J ends, which lost 6 bases and 2 bases, there was a span of 13 bases. CDR3 residues: CASRWGGQQETQYF. The CDR3 DNA follows: TGTGCCAGCAGGTGGGGGGGACAGCAAGAGACCCAGTACTTC.

The J gene is TRBJ2-5, the V gene TRBV5-1; tentatively, D is TRBD1 (6 bases). Per the germline V gene, CDR1 is SGHRS and CDR2 is YFSETQ. The V gene lost 1 base and the J gene lost 8 bases, with 15 bases spanning the gap. This CDR3 has 14 amino acids. As DNA, the CDR3 is TGCGCCAGCAGCTTGCAGGGGCTCGGGGACACCCAGTACTTC. Its protein is CASSLQGLGDTQYF.

This clonotype was counted ten times or more. The chain uses TRBV9 and TRBJ1-2; D possibly corresponds to TRBD1 (5 bases). The germline V gene has CDR1 SGDLS and CDR2 YYNGEE. The V gene lost 0 bases and the J gene lost 8 bases, with 17 bases spanning the gap. The CDR3 runs 15 residues. This CDR3 reads CASSVGGSAVEGYTF. The CDR3 DNA reads TGTGCCAGCAGCGTAGGGGGGTCGGCGGTCGAAGGCTACACCTTC. Full variable domain (missing parts from reference TRBV9 and TRBJ1-2): DSGVTQTPKHLITATGQRVTLRCSPRSGDLSVYWYQQSLDQGLQFLIQYYNGEERAKGNILERFSAQQFPDLHSELNLSSLELGDSALYFCASSVGGSAVEGYTFGSGTRLTVV.

This chain connects TRBV20-1 to TRBJ2-7; 7 bases map to TRBD1. Germline lookup yields CDR1 DFQATT and CDR2 SNEGSKA (reference sequence). The CDR3 runs 13 residues. J gave up 3 bases and V 5 bases, and 7 bases lay outside the gene matches. DNA of the CDR3: TGCAGTGCTCCCGTGACAGGGTGCTACGAGCAGTACTTC. Its protein is CSAPVTGCYEQYF.

V gene TRBV5-1 combines with J gene TRBJ1-1, with D uncertain. CDR3 length: 15 amino acids. The ends were cut back, 6 bases at V and 0 bases at J, with 15 bases in the middle. The germline V gene has CDR1 SGHRS and CDR2 YFSETQ. In DNA form, the CDR3 reads TGCGCCAGCAAGGAGGGTAATAATCTGAACACTGAAGCTTTCTTT. It encodes CASKEGNNLNTEAFF.

There are a few counts of this clonotype. This CDR3 is CASSLSALRRGHTGELFF. CDR3 coding DNA: TGTGCCAGCAGTTTATCTGCCCTCCGGAGGGGTCACACCGGGGAGCTGTTTTTT. The chain carries TRBV28 and TRBJ2-2, with D possibly matching TRBD2 (6 bases). Deletions cut 1 base from V and 3 bases from J, with 18 bases between. This CDR3 spans 18 amino acids. Germline CDR1 is MDHEN and CDR2 is SYDVKM.

This clonotype has a count of ten or more. The chain combines TRBV10-3 with TRBJ2-7; D may be TRBD2 (5 bases). The CDR3 length is 14 residues. Trimming cost V 1 base and J 3 bases, with 10 bases left between them. Germline CDR1 and CDR2: ENHRY and SYGVKD. The CDR3 loop reads CAISEFEGNYEQYF. The CDR3 DNA follows: TGTGCCATCAGTGAGTTCGAGGGAAACTACGAGCAGTACTTC.

This clonotype was found many times. The chain joins TRBV4-3 to TRBJ2-2, with TRBD2 as a possible D gene (5 bases). The CDR3 totals 17 residues. Germline CDR1 LGHNA, CDR2 YSLEER. The V end lost 1 base, the J end lost 7 bases, and 19 bases lay between the germline ends. CDR3 in amino acids: CASSQALAPVLRGELFF. CDR3 coding DNA: TGCGCCAGCAGCCAAGCGCTAGCCCCGGTACTACGCGGGGAGCTGTTTTTT.

At least ten counts were recorded for this clonotype. V and J are TRBV5-1 and TRBJ1-6; D is unclear. Germline V lookup: CDR1 SGHRS, CDR2 YFSETQ. This CDR3 is 12 amino acids long. V was pared by 5 bases and J by 6 bases, with 6 bases between. The CDR3 is CASSSLNSPLHF. CDR3 coding DNA: TGCGCCAGCAGTTCACTTAATTCACCCCTCCACTTT.

This clonotype has ten or more counts. This chain uses TRBV5-8 with TRBJ2-2; 10 bases fit TRBD1. The CDR3 has 16 residues. The germline V gene has CDR1 SGHTS and CDR2 YDEGEE. J gave up 3 bases and V 3 bases, and 5 bases lay outside the gene matches. This CDR3 reads CASSSRQGAYTGELFF. The CDR3, as DNA: TGTGCCAGCAGCTCGAGACAGGGGGCATACACCGGGGAGCTGTTTTTT. Filled out from reference TRBV5-8 and TRBJ2-2, the complete variable domain reads EAGVTQSPTHLIKTRGQQATLRCSPISGHTSVYWYQQALGLGLQFLLWYDEGEERNRGNFPPRFSGRQFPNYSSELNVNALELEDSALYLCASSSRQGAYTGELFFGEGSRLTVL.

In its sample, this clonotype was seen many times. J is TRBJ2-7 and V is TRBV13; TRBD1 matches 8 bases. The CDR3 has 15 residues. Germline V gene sequence: CDR1 PRHDT, CDR2 FYEKMQ (reference sequence). Trimming took 0 bases from V and 4 from J; bases not matched to a gene: 5. CDR3 sequence (DNA): TGTGCCAGCAGCTTAGGAGGACAGGGTGGTTACGAGCAGTACTTC. Translating it yields CASSLGGQGGYEQYF.

The table lists this clonotype with a few counts. The chain is built from TRBV3-1 and TRBJ2-1, with D tentatively TRBD1 (5 bases). V was clipped by 2 bases and J by 6 bases, with 20 bases between them. Germline lookup yields CDR1 LGHDT and CDR2 YNNKEL (reference sequence). The CDR3 spans 17 residues. The CDR3 nucleotides read TGTGCCAGCAGCCAACAGCGCCTTTACAGGTCTGGCAATGAGCAGTTCTTC. Translating it yields CASSQQRLYRSGNEQFF.

V usage is TRBV7-9 and J usage is TRBJ2-1; 11 nucleotides align to TRBD1. The CDR3 extends over 14 amino acids. Germline CDR1 reads SEHNR; CDR2 reads FQNEAQ (reference sequence). V gave up 5 bases and J gave up 8 bases; unmatched junction bases: 5. The CDR3 here is CASSRGTGGDEQFF. The CDR3 DNA is TGTGCCAGCAGCCGTGGGACAGGGGGGGATGAGCAGTTCTTC.

This clonotype was seen ten or more times. The V and J genes are TRBV6-1 and TRBJ2-7; D may be TRBD1 (6 bases). Trimming left V 8 bases short and J 3 bases short, with 17 bases between. The CDR3 consists of 14 residues. CDR1 is MNHNS and CDR2 is SASEGT in the germline V gene. The CDR3 sequence is CASQQDSPNYEQYF. The CDR3 nucleotides read TGTGCCAGCCAACAGGACAGTCCCAACTACGAGCAGTACTTC.